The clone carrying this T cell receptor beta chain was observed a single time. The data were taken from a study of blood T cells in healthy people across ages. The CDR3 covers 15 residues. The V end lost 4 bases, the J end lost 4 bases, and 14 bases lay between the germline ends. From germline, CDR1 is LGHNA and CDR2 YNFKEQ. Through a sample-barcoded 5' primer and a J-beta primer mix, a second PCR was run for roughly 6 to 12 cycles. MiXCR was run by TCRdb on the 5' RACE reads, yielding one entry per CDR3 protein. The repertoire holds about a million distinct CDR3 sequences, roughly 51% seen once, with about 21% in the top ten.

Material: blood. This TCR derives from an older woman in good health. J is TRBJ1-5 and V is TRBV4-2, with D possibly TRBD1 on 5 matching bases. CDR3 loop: CASSRDGGSNQPQHF. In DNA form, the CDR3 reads TGTGCCAGCAGCCGGGATGGGGGTTCTAATCAGCCCCAGCATTTT.